This entry lists 29 T cell receptor beta chains sequenced from one sample in a study of CD8+ T cells in alopecia areata. Following extraction, RNA underwent reverse transcription to cDNA, which served as the sequencing template. Some clones are missing from TCRdb's copy, which holds only in-frame ones; the method was immunoSEQ multiplex PCR. The table records 150,000 to 200,000 clones, less than 75% of them present only once. The sequenced sample was CD8+ T cells sorted from blood, obtained at week 0. The receptors stem from a human donor with alopecia areata.

This sequence joins TRBV29-1 and TRBJ2-7; TRBD2 matches at 9 bases. Germline CDR1 SQVTM, CDR2 ANQGSEA. CDR3 length equals 13 residues. Trimming at V came to 4 bases and at J to 3 bases, leaving 4 bases not matched to a gene. The CDR3 protein is CSVGPAGGYEQYF. The DNA of the CDR3 is TGCAGCGTTGGTCCAGCGGGGGGCTACGAGCAGTACTTC.

The chain links TRBV5-6 to TRBJ1-1; D unclear. CDR3 length equals 15 residues. V was trimmed by 2 bases and J by 2 bases, leaving 13 bases between them. From germline, CDR1 is SGHDT and CDR2 YYEEEE. The CDR3 DNA reads as TGTGCCAGCAGCTTCCTTTACTCAGGCAACACTGAAGCTTTCTTT. Amino acids: CASSFLYSGNTEAFF.

Concerning this clone itself: The sample contains more than one DNA sequence encoding this CDR3. The chain combines TRBV19 with TRBJ1-5; D gene unclear. The CDR3 contains 12 residues. With 1 base removed from V and 4 bases from J, the gap between germline ends came to 2 bases. From germline, CDR1 is LNHDA and CDR2 SQIVND (reference sequence). The CDR3 loop reads CASSIGNQPQHF. The CDR3 region has the DNA TGTGCCAGTAGTATAGGGAATCAGCCCCAGCATTTT.

This rearrangement joins TRBV6-5 to TRBJ1-2, with 7 bases that match TRBD1. This CDR3 comprises 16 residues. Unmatched junction bases numbered 8, after V lost 2 bases and J lost 2 bases. Germline CDR1 is MNHEY and CDR2 is SVGAGI. Written as DNA, the CDR3 is TGTGCCAGCAGTTACCCGGGAGACAGGGCCAACTATGGCTACACCTTC. As protein: CASSYPGDRANYGYTF.

This clone was observed once. This rearrangement joins TRBV5-5 to TRBJ2-7; tentatively, D is TRBD1 or TRBD2 (5 bases each). Germline CDR1 and CDR2: SGHKS and YYEKEE (reference sequence). V lost 1 base, J lost 2 bases, and 10 bases lay in between. The CDR3 extends over 14 amino acids. Here the CDR3 reads CASSLRTGPYEQYF. The DNA of the CDR3 is TGTGCCAGCAGCTTGAGGACGGGACCCTACGAGCAGTACTTC.

This clone was detected only a few times. The gene calls are TRBV29-1 and TRBJ2-7; D not certain. Trimming stripped 4 bases from V and 5 bases from J, with 12 bases between. Germline V gives CDR1 SQVTM, CDR2 ANQGSEA. The length of the CDR3 is 12 residues. The CDR3 DNA is TGCAGCGTTGGGCAGCCAGGCGACGAGCAGTACTTC. Translation gives CSVGQPGDEQYF.

The chain has TRBV15 and TRBJ2-7, with TRBD1 identical over 7 bases. Per germline, CDR1 LNHNV and CDR2 YYDKDF (reference sequence). The CDR3 spans 14 residues. The ends lost 3 bases at V and 4 bases at J; junction bases unmatched: 6. Here the CDR3 reads CATSRDRNGYEQYF. The CDR3 DNA is TGTGCCACCAGCAGGGACAGGAATGGATACGAGCAGTACTTC.

The chain combines TRBV6-5 with TRBJ2-3; 9 nucleotides align to TRBD1. This CDR3 region has 15 residues. CDR1 and CDR2 (germline): MNHEY, SVGAGI. V was pared by 6 bases and J by 3 bases, with 7 bases of the junction left unmatched. CDR3 residues: CASRDDRGVTDTQYF. CDR3 DNA sequence: TGTGCCAGCAGGGATGACAGGGGGGTGACAGATACGCAGTATTTT.

This clone was counted a single time. The chain couples TRBV7-9 to TRBJ2-5; TRBD2 might be the D (6 bases). V gave up 3 bases and J gave up 3 bases, with 14 bases separating them. The CDR3 covers 15 residues. The germline gives CDR1 SEHNR, CDR2 FQNEAQ (reference sequence). CDR3 residues: CASSLREGQKETQYF. CDR3 DNA sequence: TGTGCCAGCAGCTTGCGGGAAGGGCAAAAAGAGACCCAGTACTTC.

This clone was found once. This sequence joins TRBV30 and TRBJ2-7; D unclear. The CDR3 sequence is 12 residues long. V shed 5 bases and J shed 4 bases, with 12 bases lying between them. The V gene's germline CDR1 is GTSNPN and CDR2 SVGIG (reference sequence). The DNA of the CDR3 is TGTGCCTGGGAGACGGGTTTGTACGAGCAGTACTTC. Amino acid sequence: CAWETGLYEQYF.

The chain couples TRBV6-5 to TRBJ1-2; 9 positions match TRBD1. The germline gives CDR1 MNHEY, CDR2 SVGAGI. Germline trimming cut 6 bases from V and 8 bases from J; bases unmatched to any gene: 10. This CDR3 spans 14 amino acids. CDR3 residues: CASSDRTGVRGYTF. Here the CDR3 DNA reads TGTGCCAGCAGCGACAGGACAGGGGTGCGGGGCTACACCTTC.

This clone has a handful of counts. The J gene is TRBJ2-6, the V gene TRBV23-1; 7 bases fit TRBD1. TRBV23-1 is assigned to the ORF class and has an uncertain function. The CDR3 runs 20 residues. Trimming removed 2 bases from V and 0 bases from J; junction bases left unmatched: 13. CDR3 protein: CASSQEGSRTGTSGANVLTF. Written as DNA, the CDR3 is TGCGCCAGCAGTCAAGAGGGGAGCCGGACAGGAACCTCTGGGGCCAACGTCCTGACTTTC.

Turning to this clone: The same CDR3 is also encoded by other DNA sequences in this sample. This sequence joins TRBV5-1 and TRBJ1-1; 9 bases line up with TRBD1. V dropped 4 bases and J dropped 3; count of bases not matched to a gene: 7. CDR3 size: 15 residues. Per the germline V gene, CDR1 is SGHRS and CDR2 is YFSETQ. The CDR3 sequence: CASSLTGTGYTEAFF. The DNA of the CDR3 is TGCGCCAGCAGCCTTACCGGGACAGGGTACACTGAAGCTTTCTTT.

The chain recombines TRBV7-9 with TRBJ2-5; D is possibly TRBD1 (7 bases). CDR3 length equals 16 residues. In germline, CDR1 is SEHNR, CDR2 FQNEAQ (reference sequence). Deletions cut 3 bases from V and 2 bases from J, with 16 bases between. CDR3 residues: CASSFDQQGRQETQYF. The CDR3 nucleotides are TGTGCCAGCAGCTTCGACCAACAGGGGAGGCAAGAGACCCAGTACTTC. The full variable domain, completed using reference TRBV7-9 and TRBJ2-5, is DTGVSQNPRHKITKRGQNVTFRCDPISEHNRLYWYRQTLGQGPEFLTYFQNEAQLEKSRLLSDRFSAERPKGSFSTLEIQRTEQGDSAMYLCASSFDQQGRQETQYFGPGTRLLVL.

The chain recombines TRBV25-1 with TRBJ2-3; no definite D call. CDR1 is MGHDK and CDR2 is SYGVNS in the germline V gene. V lost 3 bases, J lost 2 bases, and 9 bases lay in between. The length of the CDR3 is 14 residues. The CDR3: CASSEGADTDTQYF. Written as DNA, the CDR3 is TGTGCCAGCAGTGAGGGCGCCGACACAGATACGCAGTATTTT.

This clone has more than one count but fewer than ten. The chain links TRBV7-2 to TRBJ2-1; D gene ambiguous. The CDR3 consists of 13 residues. The ends were cut back, 5 bases at V and 4 bases at J, with 9 bases in the middle. CDR1 is SGHTA, CDR2 FQGNSA, per germline. CDR3 sequence: CASSITAYNEQFF. The DNA of the CDR3 is TGTGCCAGCAGCATTACAGCGTACAATGAGCAGTTCTTC.

The rearrangement joins TRBV11-2 to TRBJ2-5, with TRBD1 matching over 9 bases. J was trimmed by 5 bases and V by 2 bases; bases with no gene match: 9. Germline V gives CDR1 SGHAT, CDR2 FQNNGV. This CDR3 spans 16 amino acids. The CDR3 spells CASSLFGTGFEETQYF. DNA of the CDR3: TGTGCCAGCAGCTTATTCGGGACAGGGTTTGAGGAGACCCAGTACTTC.

The chain is built from TRBV29-1 and TRBJ1-2; perhaps TRBD1 as D (5 bases). Trimming took off 4 bases at V and 2 bases at J, with 14 bases between the two ends. There are 14 residues in the CDR3. Germline values: CDR1 SQVTM, CDR2 ANQGSEA. CDR3 loop: CSVVLAGRNYGYTF. As DNA, the CDR3 is TGCAGCGTTGTGTTGGCAGGGAGGAACTATGGCTACACCTTC.

The genes are TRBV15 and TRBJ2-1, with a possible D match to TRBD2 (5 bases). The V gene lost 5 bases and the J gene lost 8 bases, with 13 bases spanning the gap. Germline CDR1 reads LNHNV; CDR2 reads YYDKDF (reference sequence). CDR3 length equals 13 residues. CDR3 DNA sequence: TGTGCCACCAGCGCAAATAGGCGGGATGAGCAGTTCTTC. It is translated as CATSANRRDEQFF.

The chain combines TRBV6-1 with TRBJ1-1; no clear D gene. The CDR3 has 15 residues. The germline V and J ends were trimmed by 3 bases and 2 bases, with 13 bases remaining between them. Germline V gene data show CDR1 as MNHNS and CDR2 as SASEGT. The CDR3 DNA is TGTGCCAGCAGTGATTTGGTTGGGAGAAACACTGAAGCTTTCTTT. It specifies CASSDLVGRNTEAFF.

V usage is TRBV14 and J usage is TRBJ2-3; D remains ambiguous. Germline CDR1 and CDR2: SGHDN and FVKESK. Between the trimmed V and J ends, which lost 4 bases and 4 bases, there was a span of 9 bases. The CDR3 covers 13 residues. CDR3 sequence reads: CASSLVGADTQYF. The CDR3 region has the DNA TGTGCCAGCAGCCTTGTTGGGGCAGATACGCAGTATTTT.

This rearrangement joins TRBV19 to TRBJ1-1, with no clear D. This CDR3 has 14 residues. Germline CDR1 and CDR2: LNHDA and SQIVND (reference sequence). The ends were cut back, 1 base at V and 0 bases at J, with 6 bases in the middle. The DNA for the CDR3 is TGTGCCAGTAGTATAGGGGTTATGAACACTGAAGCTTTCTTT. It is translated as CASSIGVMNTEAFF.

The rearrangement uses TRBV10-3 and TRBJ2-7, with D unclear. Trimming took off 0 bases at V and 3 bases at J, with 12 bases between the two ends. This CDR3 comprises 15 residues. CDR1 ENHRY and CDR2 SYGVKD come from the germline V gene. CDR3 DNA: TGTGCCATCAGTGAGTCTCCCAGGAGAGGCTACGAGCAGTACTTC. Translating gives CAISESPRRGYEQYF.

The chain uses TRBV15 and TRBJ2-7, with D perhaps being TRBD1 or TRBD2 (5 bases each). The ends were cut back, 5 bases at V and 3 bases at J, with 11 bases in the middle. CDR3 length: 13 amino acids. CDR1 and CDR2 (germline): LNHNV, YYDKDF (reference sequence). CDR3 in DNA: TGTGCCACCAGCGGAAGGGACGGCTACGAGCAGTACTTC. Amino acid sequence: CATSGRDGYEQYF.

The chain is built from TRBV30 and TRBJ2-7; D is unclear. The CDR3 contains 13 residues. V lost 1 base, J lost 3 bases, and 10 bases lay in between. Germline-derived CDR1 and CDR2 are GTSNPN and SVGIG (reference sequence). In DNA form, the CDR3 reads TGTGCCTGGAGTGATGGAGTCTTCTACGAGCAGTACTTC. Its translation: CAWSDGVFYEQYF.

As to this clone: An end of the junction differs from the germline gene, which may be a read error. The chain has TRBV15 and TRBJ2-3, with D perhaps matching TRBD1 or TRBD2 (6 bases each). CDR3 length: 17 residues. Germline loops: CDR1 LNHNV, CDR2 YYDKDF (reference sequence). DNA of the CDR3: TGTGCCACCAGCGGAGAAAGGGGGGCATCTAGCACAGATACGCAGTATTTT. Translating it yields CATSGERGASSTDTQYF.

V is TRBV30 and J is TRBJ2-1; 7 nucleotides line up with TRBD2. The CDR3 covers 13 residues. J lost 5 bases, V lost 5 bases, and 6 bases had no gene match. Germline assignment: CDR1 GTSNPN and CDR2 SVGIG (reference sequence). In nucleotides, the CDR3 is TGTGCCTGGGGGGAGGGGTTGAACAATGAGCAGTTCTTC. Its translation is CAWGEGLNNEQFF.

This chain links TRBV4-2 with TRBJ2-4, with TRBD2 as a possible D gene (5 bases). The germline CDR1 and CDR2 sequences are LGHNA and YNFKEQ. This CDR3 has 13 amino acids. V lost 0 bases and J 7 bases, leaving 7 bases between the germline ends. CDR3: CASSQEGGNIQYF. The CDR3 nucleotides read TGTGCCAGCAGCCAAGAAGGCGGGAACATTCAGTACTTC.

This clone came up a few times. The CDR3 reads CASREDQDTEAFF. The DNA for the CDR3 is TGCGCCAGCAGGGAGGACCAAGACACTGAAGCTTTCTTT. This chain connects TRBV5-1 to TRBJ1-1; D is unresolved. This CDR3 has 13 residues. The germline V gene has CDR1 SGHRS and CDR2 YFSETQ. V was cut by 5 bases and J by 3 bases, with 11 bases left in between.